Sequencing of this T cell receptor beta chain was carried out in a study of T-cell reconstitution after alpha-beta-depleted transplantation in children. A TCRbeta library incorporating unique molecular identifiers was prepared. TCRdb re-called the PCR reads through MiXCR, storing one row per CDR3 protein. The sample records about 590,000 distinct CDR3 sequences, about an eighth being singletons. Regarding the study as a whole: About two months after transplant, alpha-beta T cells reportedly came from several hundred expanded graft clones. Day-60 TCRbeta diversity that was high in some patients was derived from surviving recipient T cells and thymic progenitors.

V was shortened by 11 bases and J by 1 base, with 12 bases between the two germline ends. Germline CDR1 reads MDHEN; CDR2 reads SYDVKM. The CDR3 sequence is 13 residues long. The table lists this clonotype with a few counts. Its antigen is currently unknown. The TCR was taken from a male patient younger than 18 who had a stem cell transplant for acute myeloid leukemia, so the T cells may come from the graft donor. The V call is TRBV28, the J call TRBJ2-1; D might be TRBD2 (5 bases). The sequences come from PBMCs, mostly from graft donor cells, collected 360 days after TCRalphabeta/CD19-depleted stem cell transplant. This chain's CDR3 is CAVAGASYNEQFF. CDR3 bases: TGTGCCGTTGCGGGCGCATCCTACAATGAGCAGTTCTTC.